This is a list of T cell receptor beta chains from one sample in a study of blood T cell repertoires in COVID-19. Repertoires were generated with immunoSEQ multiplex PCR, while TCRdb's copy carries only in-frame clones and drops some. The sample includes some 150,000 clones, roughly 84% seen only once; the top ten take roughly 15%. Material for sequencing was PBMCs or T cells enriched from blood (not recorded which). These receptors were taken from a man aged 45-65 years who had recovered from COVID-19. The CDR3 runs from the conserved cysteine through the conserved F or W. A D gene is named only where the DNA matches it firmly. Clone size appears in some rows only: once, few, many, or a class for an expanded clone.

TGTGCCAGCAGTTATATCGGGTCGGGGTACACTGAAGCTTTCTTT CASSYIGSGYTEAFF NA TRBJ1-1 NA TRBV6-5
TGTGCCAGCAGTGAGGTCCCGGGGAGCACCGGGGAGCTGTTTTTT CASSEVPGSTGELFF NA TRBJ2-2 NA TRBV2
TGTGCCAGTAGTATTTGGGTACAGGGGGTCGATACGCAGTATTTT CASSIWVQGVDTQYF NA TRBJ2-3 TRBD1 TRBV19
TGCGCCAGCAGCCCCCAAAGGTCTAGCGGGGGACACACAGATACGCAGTATTTT CASSPQRSSGGHTDTQYF NA TRBJ2-3 TRBD2 TRBV4-1
TGCGCCAGCAGCCGCGCAGGGGGCTACGAGCAGTACTTC CASSRAGGYEQYF NA TRBJ2-7 TRBD1 TRBV5-1
TGTGCCATAGGGACTGCGAACACTGAAGCTTTCTTT CAIGTANTEAFF NA TRBJ1-1 NA TRBV10-3
TGTGCCAGCTCACCGGACAGGACAGCCTACGAGCAGTACTTC CASSPDRTAYEQYF NA TRBJ2-7 TRBD1 TRBV18
TGTGCCAGCACCAGGGGCACTTATAATTCACCCCTCCACTTT CASTRGTYNSPLHF NA TRBJ1-6 NA TRBV6-5
TGTGCCAGCAGCTTAGTCGGGACTGGCCATAATTCACCCCTCCACTTT CASSLVGTGHNSPLHF few TRBJ1-6 NA TRBV7-9
TGTGCCACCACCGGGGGGGCTAATGAAAAACTGTTTTTT CATTGGANEKLFF many TRBJ1-4 NA TRBV13
TGTGCCAGCATTTCAGGACAGACCTACGAGCAGTACTTC CASISGQTYEQYF NA TRBJ2-7 NA TRBV2
TGTGCCAGCAGCTTTAGCGGGGATAGCACAGATACGCAGTATTTT CASSFSGDSTDTQYF NA TRBJ2-3 TRBD2 TRBV7-3
TGTGCCAGTTGTGAGGAACGTAATTCACCCCTCCACTTT CASCEERNSPLHF NA TRBJ1-6 NA TRBV19
TGTGCCAGCAGCGCCCGCGGACAGCTCATGAACACTGAAGCTTTCTTT CASSARGQLMNTEAFF NA TRBJ1-1 NA TRBV13
TGTGCCACCAGTGACCCATCCGGGACAGGGGGGAATGAGCAGTTCTTC CATSDPSGTGGNEQFF NA TRBJ2-1 TRBD1 TRBV24-1
TGTGCCTGGAGTGGGGGGCAAAATTCACCCCTCCACTTT CAWSGGQNSPLHF NA TRBJ1-6 NA TRBV30
TGTGCCATCATGACAGGGGATGTCGGTGAGCAGTACTTC CAIMTGDVGEQYF NA TRBJ2-7 TRBD1 TRBV12-3/TRBV12-4
TGTGCCAGCAGCCCGGGACAGGGGGATGTCTACGAGCAGTACTTC CASSPGQGDVYEQYF once TRBJ2-7 TRBD1 TRBV7-9
TGCAGCGTTTCAGGGGTAGAGATAGGTGGAAACACCATATATTTT CSVSGVEIGGNTIYF NA TRBJ1-3 NA TRBV29-1
TGTGCCACCAGTGATCCTCACGGGTCCTCCTACGAGCAGTACTTC CATSDPHGSSYEQYF once TRBJ2-7 NA TRBV24-1
TGTGCCAGCAGCTTACTAGGACATAACACCGGGGAGCTGTTTTTT CASSLLGHNTGELFF NA TRBJ2-2 NA TRBV7-2
TGTGCCAGCAGCTTAAGGACAGGGGGCACTGGAAACACCATATATTTT CASSLRTGGTGNTIYF NA TRBJ1-3 TRBD1 TRBV7-2
TGTGCCAGCAGTGGCCGTGGCAGGGGGAGCGATGAGCAGTTCTTC CASSGRGRGSDEQFF NA TRBJ2-1 TRBD1 TRBV2
TGCGCCAGCAGCCAAGCCAGAGGCGCAACTAATGAAAAACTGTTTTTT CASSQARGATNEKLFF NA TRBJ1-4 NA TRBV4-1
TGCGCCAGCAGTGAGATCCGGGGTAGTTATGGTACTGAAGCTTTCTTT CASSEIRGSYGTEAFF NA TRBJ1-1 NA TRBV10-2
TGTGCCAGCACGGACTCCTTGGACACTGAAGCTTTCTTT CASTDSLDTEAFF NA TRBJ1-1 NA TRBV6-5
TGTGCCAGCAGCTTTTTGAGCTCCTACAATGAGCAGTTCTTC CASSFLSSYNEQFF NA TRBJ2-1 NA TRBV5-6
TGTGCCATCAGAATAGCGGGGGGAAACACAGATACGCAGTATTTT CAIRIAGGNTDTQYF NA TRBJ2-3 TRBD2 TRBV10-3
TGTGCCAGCAGTGAAGGAACAGGCCCTGGAAGCTCTGGAAACACCATATATTTT CASSEGTGPGSSGNTIYF NA TRBJ1-3 NA TRBV2
TGTGCCAGCAGCTTGGCGGATAATTCACCCCTCCACTTT CASSLADNSPLHF few TRBJ1-6 NA TRBV5-6
TGTGCCAGCAGTCGATCCCGGGACACCCGAACCCGGGTATATTTT CASSRSRDTRTRVYF NA TRBJ1-3 NA TRBV25-1
TGTGCCATCAACGGCGGGTCTTCCTACGAGCAGTACTTC CAINGGSSYEQYF NA TRBJ2-7 NA TRBV10-3
TGCGCCAGCAGCAACTCGGGCCGGACACAGAATGAAAAACTGTTTTTT CASSNSGRTQNEKLFF NA TRBJ1-4 NA TRBV5-1
TGTGCCAGTAGTCCGCAGGACATCACAGATACGCAGTATTTT CASSPQDITDTQYF NA TRBJ2-3 NA TRBV19
TGTGCCAGCAGCCGGCGGGTTGGAGGCTACACTGAAGCTTTCTTT CASSRRVGGYTEAFF NA TRBJ1-1 NA TRBV6-5
TGTGCCAGCGGCAGGGAACAAGAGACCCAGTACTTC CASGREQETQYF NA TRBJ2-5 NA TRBV2
TGTGCCAGCTCACTTCTGGCAGGGGCCAGCACAGATACGCAGTATTTT CASSLLAGASTDTQYF NA TRBJ2-3 NA TRBV18
TGTGCCAGAAAAAACGGAGCCGCATATGGTTACACCTTC CARKNGAAYGYTF once TRBJ1-2 NA TRBV2
TGTGCCAGCAGCCAACGAGCGGGGAAATACAATGAGCAGTTCTTC CASSQRAGKYNEQFF NA TRBJ2-1 TRBD2 TRBV3-1/TRBV3-2
TGTGCCAGCAGTTTGGGGACAGGCCTCGAGCAGTACTTC CASSLGTGLEQYF NA TRBJ2-7 TRBD1 TRBV12-3/TRBV12-4
TGTGCCACCAGCAGTGGACTAGCAAGAAACATTCAGTACTTC CATSSGLARNIQYF NA TRBJ2-4 TRBD2 TRBV15
TGTGCCAGCAGCCAGGACAGTGGCTCCTACGAGCAGTACTTC CASSQDSGSYEQYF NA TRBJ2-7 NA TRBV7-8
TGTGCCAGCAGCGTAGAGAGGGCATATACCTATAATTCACCCCTCCACTTT CASSVERAYTYNSPLHF once TRBJ1-6 NA TRBV9
TGCGCCAGCAGCTCCGGCCCGGGGCAGGGGGCTTACGAGCAGTACTTC CASSSGPGQGAYEQYF NA TRBJ2-7 TRBD1 TRBV5-1
TGTGCCTGGAGGAACCCGGGTTGGGACACTGAAGCTTTCTTT CAWRNPGWDTEAFF NA TRBJ1-1 NA TRBV30
TGTGCCAGCAGCTTTGACAGGGGGAACTATGGCTACACCTTC CASSFDRGNYGYTF NA TRBJ1-2 TRBD1 TRBV5-6
TGTGCCAGCAGCGAACAGGGGACTCAGCCCCAGCATTTT CASSEQGTQPQHF NA TRBJ1-5 TRBD1 TRBV4-2
TGTGCCAGTAGTATAGGGGGGGGAATGGACAAAAACATTCAGTACTTC CASSIGGGMDKNIQYF NA TRBJ2-4 TRBD2 TRBV19
TGTGCCTGGAGCGGGGGGAGCACTGAAGCTTTCTTT CAWSGGSTEAFF NA TRBJ1-1 NA TRBV30